This TCR beta chain was obtained from a study of blood T cell repertoires in COVID-19. Across the whole study: Spain, Italy and the United States supplied samples that represented acute and convalescent COVID-19. Nucleic acid was either cDNA or gDNA, and it came from T cells, B-cell-depleted T cells, or PBMCs.

This clone was picked up a small number of times. The germline V gene encodes CDR1 SGHRS and CDR2 YFSETQ. This CDR3 region has 13 residues. Trimming removed 5 bases from V and 4 bases from J, with 12 bases in between. Source study methods: Scientists estimated how many nucleated cells there were by amplifying reference gene primers. Method: immunoSEQ multiplex PCR; TCRdb's copy keeps in-frame clones and lacks some. The DNA gave D and trimming, while V, J and clone size come from that table. Of 200,000 to 250,000 clones in the sample, more than 75% are singletons; the top ten hold approximately 6.8%. The source is a woman aged 70 to 79 with active or convalescent COVID-19. J is TRBJ2-5 and V is TRBV5-1; TRBD2 is a possible D gene (7 bases). The sample comprised peripheral blood. The CDR3 region is CASSGGALETQYF. CDR3 sequence (DNA): TGCGCCAGCAGTGGGGGGGCACTAGAGACCCAGTACTTC.